Below are 25 T cell receptor beta chains sequenced from a single sample in a study of T cell repertoires in aging, cancer and after chemotherapy. TRB rearrangements spanning V, D and J were amplified using mixed TRB-A/B primers. TCRdb analysed the multiplex PCR reads with MiXCR anew, one entry per CDR3 protein. The repertoire holds a few thousand distinct CDR3 sequences, with 20% to 25% as singletons. The template was genomic DNA from peripheral blood, not RNA. The sequenced sample consisted of blood. Receptors originate from a human donor in good health.

In regard to this clonotype: This may come from a read error, since a much larger clone is one base off. The J gene is TRBJ2-5, the V gene TRBV6-1, with D unresolved. This CDR3 has 14 amino acids. Germline V CDR1 and CDR2: MNHNS, SASEGT. CDR3 protein: CAISEAHSSETQYF. CDR3 nucleotide sequence: TGTGCCATCAGTGAAGCCCACAGCTCAGAGACCCAGTACTTC.

This clonotype was seen a handful of times. V gene TRBV18 combines with J gene TRBJ2-1; 11 nucleotides agree with TRBD1. This CDR3 region has 15 residues. Unmatched junction bases numbered 4, after V lost 1 base and J lost 8 bases. Germline lookup yields CDR1 KGHSH and CDR2 LQKENI. The chain's CDR3 is CASSPQGTGGHEQFF. Written as DNA, the CDR3 is TGTGCCAGCTCACCACAAGGGACAGGGGGACATGAGCAGTTCTTC.

About this clonotype itself: Just one base apart from a much larger clone, this may be a read error. The chain links TRBV6-2 or TRBV6-3 to TRBJ1-1; D perhaps matches TRBD1 (5 bases). V was pared by 2 bases and J by 7 bases, with 14 bases between. The CDR3 spans 14 residues. Germline V gene sequence: CDR1 MNHEY, CDR2 SVGEGT. The CDR3 reads CASSYRRGGFEAFF. In DNA, the CDR3 is TGTGCCAGCAGTTACAGAAGGGGAGGGTTTGAAGCTTTCTTT.

This clonotype was detected ten times or more. This rearrangement joins TRBV25-1 to TRBJ1-3, with D perhaps TRBD1 (5 bases). V was shortened by 3 bases and J by 4 bases, with 10 bases between the two germline ends. Germline values: CDR1 MGHDK, CDR2 SYGVNS. The CDR3 spans 14 residues. Written as DNA, the CDR3 is TGTGCCAGCAGTGAGAGACAGCCCGGAAACACCATATATTTT. Protein: CASSERQPGNTIYF.

Turning to this clonotype: The germline gene is not matched at one end of the junction; a read error may be the cause. V and J are TRBV13 and TRBJ1-1; D is possibly TRBD1 (6 bases). Germline CDR1 and CDR2: PRHDT and FYEKMQ (reference sequence). The CDR3 length is 16 residues. Here the CDR3 reads CASSHTTGTRDTGAFF. The CDR3 nucleotides are TGTGCCAGCAGCCACACCACCGGGACCCGGGACACTGGAGCTTTCTTT.

Turning to this clonotype: Possible read error: a much larger clone is one base away. This chain connects TRBV5-5 to TRBJ1-1; TRBD1 agrees at 8 bases. The germline V gene encodes CDR1 SGHKS and CDR2 YYEKEE (reference sequence). V lost 0 bases, J lost 6 bases, and 7 bases stayed unmatched. This CDR3 comprises 15 residues. The CDR3 DNA follows: TGTGCCAGCAGCTTGGCCAACAGGGGGATTGCTGAAGCTTTCTTT. It encodes CASSLANRGIAEAFF.

The chain couples TRBV11-2 to TRBJ2-5; 7 bases are shared with TRBD1. The germline CDR1 and CDR2 sequences are SGHAT and FQNNGV. V lost 1 base to trimming and J lost 4 bases; unmatched junction nucleotides: 0. The CDR3 loop spans 13 amino acids. CDR3 protein: CASSLAGGETQYF. The CDR3, as DNA: TGTGCCAGCAGCTTAGCAGGGGGAGAGACCCAGTACTTC.

This clonotype is medium-sized by share. The chain links TRBV11-1 to TRBJ1-1; no clear D gene. The CDR3 extends over 16 amino acids. From germline, CDR1 is SGHAT and CDR2 FQDESV (reference sequence). V was shortened by 1 base and J by 0 bases, with 12 bases between the two germline ends. Here the CDR3 reads CASSLGYATMNTEAFF. The CDR3 DNA follows: TGTGCCAGCAGCTTAGGATACGCAACAATGAACACTGAAGCTTTCTTT.

This clonotype is deemed medium-sized. The chain employs TRBV6-5 and TRBJ2-7, with a weak D call TRBD1 (5 bases). The CDR3 extends over 13 amino acids. Germline V lookup: CDR1 MNHEY, CDR2 SVGAGI. V was cut by 2 bases and J by 6 bases, with 11 bases left in between. CDR3 nucleotide sequence: TGTGCCAGCAGTTACGTCGCAGGGCTCGAGCAGTACTTC. Residues: CASSYVAGLEQYF.

This clonotype was seen many times. The CDR3 region has the DNA TGTGCCAGCAGTTTTCTGGGACCCACCCTTGGCACAGATACGCAGTATTTT. Its protein product is CASSFLGPTLGTDTQYF. The rearrangement uses TRBV27 and TRBJ2-3; D is possibly TRBD1 or TRBD2 (5 bases each). V lost 3 bases and J lost 1, with 17 bases in between. The length of the CDR3 is 17 residues. Germline loops: CDR1 MNHEY, CDR2 SMNVEV (reference sequence).

This clonotype is medium-sized in the sample. This sequence joins TRBV6-6 and TRBJ2-1; D is undetermined. The V end was cut by 2 bases, the J end by 10 bases, with 9 bases between. The germline V gene encodes CDR1 MNHNY and CDR2 SVGAGI (reference sequence). The CDR3 is 12 residues long. The CDR3 DNA follows: TGTGCCAGCAGTTACCATTCTGGGGAGCAGTTCTTC. Amino acid sequence: CASSYHSGEQFF.

The rearrangement joins TRBV7-2 to TRBJ2-3, with 9 positions matching TRBD2. CDR1 and CDR2 from the germline V gene are SGHTA and FQGNSA. V was pared by 1 base and J by 1 base, with 3 bases of the junction left unmatched. CDR3 length: 16 residues. CDR3 in DNA: TGTGCCAGCAGCTTAGGCGGGGGGGCCGGCACAGATACGCAGTATTTT. Translated, it gives CASSLGGGAGTDTQYF.

This clonotype was recorded a few times. V and J are TRBV12-3 or TRBV12-4 and TRBJ2-3; D gene uncertain. This CDR3 region has 14 residues. Trimming took off 5 bases at V and 5 bases at J, with 14 bases between the two ends. The CDR3 sequence: CASSRWAERDTQYF. The CDR3 DNA reads as TGTGCCAGCAGTAGGTGGGCCGAGCGAGATACGCAGTATTTT.

This rearrangement joins TRBV7-2 to TRBJ1-5; weak D call: TRBD1 (5 bases). There are 15 residues in the CDR3. Trimming removed 0 bases from V and 1 base from J, with 7 bases in between. In germline, CDR1 is SGHTA, CDR2 FQGNSA. CDR3 DNA sequence: TGTGCCAGCAGCTTAGCGCCAGGGAGCAATCAGCCCCAGCATTTT. Its protein is CASSLAPGSNQPQHF.

This clonotype qualifies as medium-sized (0.01 to 0.1%). V usage is TRBV6-2 or TRBV6-3 and J usage is TRBJ1-1, with D possibly being TRBD1 (5 bases). The CDR3 sequence is 12 residues long. V was cut by 6 bases and J by 3 bases, with 8 bases left in between. The germline CDR1 and CDR2 sequences are MNHEY and SVGEGT. The CDR3 is CASSKTDTEAFF. CDR3 DNA: TGTGCCAGCAGCAAGACAGACACTGAAGCTTTCTTT.

The CDR3 coding sequence is TGTGCCAGCAGCGACCCGGGGGGTGAGCAGTTCTTC. Amino acids: CASSDPGGEQFF. The chain joins TRBV6-4 to TRBJ2-1, with 7 bases identical to TRBD2. After removal of 6 bases from V and 9 bases from J, the junction contained 5 bases not matched to a gene. Germline CDR1 reads MRHNA; CDR2 reads SNTAGT. The CDR3 is 12 residues long.

This clonotype qualifies as medium-sized. The CDR3 region is CASSETRDLGEQYV. DNA for the CDR3: TGTGCCAGCAGTGAAACTCGGGACTTGGGGGAGCAGTACGTC. The genes are TRBV6-1 and TRBJ2-7, with a tentative D call TRBD2 (6 bases). The CDR3 is 14 amino acids. CDR1 MNHNS and CDR2 SASEGT come from the germline V gene. V lost 2 bases and J 7 bases, leaving 15 bases between the germline ends.

In its sample, this clonotype ranks as medium-sized (0.01 to 0.1%). This sequence joins TRBV7-3 and TRBJ2-2, with D uncertain. V was cut by 5 bases and J by 4 bases, with 14 bases left in between. Looked up from germline, CDR1 is SGHTA and CDR2 is FQGTGA. This CDR3 has 15 residues. The CDR3: CASSPQVFPTGELFF. The CDR3 DNA reads as TGTGCCAGCAGCCCACAAGTCTTCCCCACCGGGGAGCTGTTTTTT.

The table lists this clonotype with a few counts. The gene calls are TRBV7-3 and TRBJ1-1, with D unclear. CDR1 is SGHTA and CDR2 is FQGTGA in the germline V gene. The germline V and J ends were trimmed by 3 bases and 6 bases, with 14 bases remaining between them. CDR3 length: 14 residues. CDR3 residues: CASSFDVRASEAFF. The CDR3 DNA is TGTGCCAGCAGCTTCGACGTCCGGGCCTCTGAAGCTTTCTTT.

On this clonotype: A much larger clone differs from this one at a single base, so this may be a read error. The chain recombines TRBV7-3 with TRBJ2-3; no clear D. The CDR3 runs 14 residues. The germline V gene has CDR1 SGHTA and CDR2 FQGTGA. For the CDR3, the DNA is TGTGTCAGCAGCTTAAAAAGGGCGGCGGATACGCAGTATTTT. As protein: CVSSLKRAADTQYF.

By sample share, this clonotype is medium-sized. The rearrangement uses TRBV6-6 and TRBJ1-3; TRBD1 might be the D (5 bases). The length of the CDR3 is 17 residues. The ends were cut back, 8 bases at V and 0 bases at J, with 20 bases in the middle. CDR1 and CDR2 from the germline V gene are MNHNY and SVGAGI (reference sequence). CDR3 nucleotide sequence: TGTGCCAGCCTTTCCCCTAGGGGTCGGGACTCTGGAAACACCATATATTTT. As protein: CASLSPRGRDSGNTIYF.

This clonotype was seen ten or more times. This chain links TRBV20-1 with TRBJ1-1; 7 nucleotides agree with TRBD1. This CDR3 comprises 13 residues. Looked up from germline, CDR1 is DFQATT and CDR2 is SNEGSKA (reference sequence). V shed 3 bases and J 1 base; nucleotides not matched to a gene: 2. CDR3 sequence: CSASRQGNTEAFF. The CDR3 nucleotides read TGCAGTGCTAGTCGACAGGGGAACACTGAAGCTTTCTTT.

This clonotype was seen at least ten times. The chain uses TRBV5-6 and TRBJ2-7; D perhaps matches TRBD2 (5 bases). The germline V and J ends were trimmed by 4 bases and 1 base, with 6 bases remaining between them. The CDR3 is 12 residues long. Germline CDR1 SGHDT, CDR2 YYEEEE. As DNA, the CDR3 is TGTGCCAGCAGCCCGGGGTCCTACGAGCAGTACTTC. It specifies CASSPGSYEQYF.

This clonotype is labeled medium-sized. V is TRBV30 and J is TRBJ1-1, with D uncertain. This CDR3 has 13 residues. The germline V and J ends were trimmed by 0 bases and 3 bases, with 8 bases remaining between them. Germline loops: CDR1 GTSNPN, CDR2 SVGIG (reference sequence). The CDR3 loop reads CAWSVQLDTEAFF. CDR3 DNA sequence: TGTGCCTGGAGTGTACAATTGGACACTGAAGCTTTCTTT.

Relative to its sample, this clonotype is medium-sized. The V and J genes are TRBV6-6 and TRBJ1-4; 7 nucleotides line up with TRBD1. The CDR3 spans 12 residues. J gave up 8 bases and V 6 bases, and 3 bases lay outside the gene matches. Per germline, CDR1 MNHNY and CDR2 SVGAGI (reference sequence). CDR3 sequence: CASSRGGEKLFF. Here the CDR3 DNA reads TGTGCCAGCAGCAGGGGGGGCGAAAAACTGTTTTTT.